The 21 T cell receptor beta chains listed next were all sequenced from one sample in a study of tissue T cells after allogeneic stem cell transplantation. Profiled with immunoSEQ multiplex PCR; TCRdb holds only in-frame clones, not every one. Among roughly 8,900 clones, 50% to 70% were seen once, and the ten largest hold less than 10%. The source material was tissue from the ileum, sampled at autopsy. The receptors here all came from a woman between 18 and 50 years old with breast cancer.

The V and J genes are TRBV18 and TRBJ2-7, with D perhaps matching TRBD2 (5 bases). The CDR3 loop spans 13 amino acids. V lost 8 bases and J lost 6, with 17 bases in between. From germline, CDR1 is KGHSH and CDR2 LQKENI. Here the CDR3 DNA reads TGTGCCAGCGTTATCGGATCGGGGTCCGAGCAGTACTTC. Its protein is CASVIGSGSEQYF.

There are a few counts of this clone. The V call is TRBV5-1, the J call TRBJ2-5; D is ambiguous. The CDR3 totals 13 residues. In germline, CDR1 is SGHRS, CDR2 YFSETQ. V gave up 0 bases and J gave up 5 bases, with 8 bases separating them. This CDR3 reads CASSLAVGETQYF. The CDR3 DNA reads as TGCGCCAGCAGCTTGGCGGTCGGGGAGACCCAGTACTTC.

This chain joins TRBV18 and TRBJ2-3, with 9 bases matching TRBD2. There are 16 residues in the CDR3. V shed 8 bases and J 1 base; nucleotides not matched to a gene: 10. Per the germline V gene, CDR1 is KGHSH and CDR2 is LQKENI. As DNA, the CDR3 is TGTGCCAGCGCCTCCTTCTTAGCGGGAGGCACAGATACGCAGTATTTT. Protein product: CASASFLAGGTDTQYF. The full variable domain, with the rest looked up from reference TRBV18 and TRBJ2-3, is NAGVMQNPRHLVRRRGQEARLRCSPMKGHSHVYWYRQLPEEGLKFMVYLQKENIIDESGMPKERFSAEFPKEGPSILRIQQVVRGDSAAYFCASASFLAGGTDTQYFGPGTRLTVL.

This chain uses TRBV5-1 with TRBJ2-7; D may be TRBD1 (5 bases). Germline V gene data show CDR1 as SGHRS and CDR2 as YFSETQ. The V gene lost 1 base and the J gene lost 5 bases, with 7 bases spanning the gap. CDR3 length: 12 residues. The CDR3 bases are TGCGCCAGCAGCTTGTCAGGGCACGAGCAGTACTTC. This codes for CASSLSGHEQYF.

The rearrangement joins TRBV10-3 to TRBJ2-7; TRBD2 is a possible D gene (6 bases). Germline loops: CDR1 ENHRY, CDR2 SYGVKD. The V and J ends lost 10 bases and 5 bases respectively, with 21 bases between them. The CDR3 has 14 amino acids. CDR3 DNA sequence: TGTGCCACCCTGCTCGGAGGGGAGGTGGACGAGCAGTACTTC. Its translation: CATLLGGEVDEQYF.

J is TRBJ2-5 and V is TRBV10-2; maybe TRBD1 (6 bases). The CDR3 has 15 amino acids. Per germline, CDR1 WSHSY and CDR2 SAAADI. The germline V and J ends were trimmed by 6 bases and 5 bases, with 19 bases remaining between them. The CDR3 region is CASSPTNRVKETQYF. The CDR3 DNA reads TGCGCCAGCAGCCCCACCAACAGGGTGAAGGAGACCCAGTACTTC.

The count of this clone is one. The chain employs TRBV5-1 and TRBJ1-1, with TRBD1 matching over 10 bases. There are 13 residues in the CDR3. Germline V gene lookup returns CDR1 SGHRS and CDR2 YFSETQ. V lost 5 bases, J lost 12 bases, and 10 bases stayed unmatched. CDR3 DNA: TGCGCCAGCAGTGTGCCGGAGGGACAGGGGTCTTTCTTT. This encodes CASSVPEGQGSFF.

The chain uses TRBV5-6 and TRBJ1-2, with TRBD1 matching 7 bases. The germline V gene has CDR1 SGHDT and CDR2 YYEEEE. Trimming at V came to 0 bases and at J to 6 bases, leaving 8 bases not matched to a gene. This CDR3 has 15 amino acids. CDR3 sequence reads: CASSLVGGGQDGYTF. CDR3 coding DNA: TGTGCCAGCAGCTTGGTTGGAGGGGGCCAGGATGGCTACACCTTC.

The CDR3 here is CASRKDRAQPQHF. DNA for the CDR3: TGTGCCAGCAGGAAGGACAGGGCACAGCCCCAGCATTTT. V is TRBV2 and J is TRBJ1-5, with 8 positions matching TRBD1. This CDR3 comprises 13 residues. The ends lost 6 bases at V and 7 bases at J; junction bases unmatched: 5. Germline loops: CDR1 SNHLY, CDR2 FYNNEI.

This clone is termed medium-sized. Other DNA sequences in the sample encode the same CDR3. The chain combines TRBV6-2 or TRBV6-3 with TRBJ1-1, with D possibly TRBD1 on 6 matching bases. CDR1 is MNHEY, CDR2 SVGEGT, per germline. V was pared by 5 bases and J by 4 bases, with 11 bases between. The CDR3 covers 13 residues. The CDR3 region is CASSRRGGTEAFF. The CDR3 nucleotides are TGTGCCAGCAGTAGGAGGGGGGGCACTGAAGCTTTCTTT.

This clone appeared a single time. The CDR3 region is CASSPSRGTVEQYF. The CDR3, as DNA: TGTGCCAGCTCACCAAGCAGGGGGACTGTCGAGCAGTACTTC. The chain carries TRBV18 and TRBJ2-7; possible D gene TRBD1, 7 bases. Germline V CDR1 and CDR2: KGHSH, LQKENI. V was pared by 2 bases and J by 6 bases, with 14 bases between. The CDR3 runs to 14 residues.

The table lists this clone with a few counts. The chain combines TRBV30 with TRBJ1-5; D may be TRBD1 (5 bases). The CDR3 contains 14 residues. V was clipped by 0 bases and J by 9 bases, with 15 bases between them. Germline V gene lookup returns CDR1 GTSNPN and CDR2 SVGIG (reference sequence). The CDR3 spells CAWSVGTGGWPQHF. The CDR3 nucleotides read TGTGCCTGGAGTGTGGGGACGGGGGGTTGGCCCCAGCATTTT.

This chain links TRBV7-3 with TRBJ2-6, with TRBD1 matching 10 bases. With V trimmed by 3 bases and J by 2 bases, 1 base remained unmatched. CDR1 and CDR2 from the germline V gene are SGHTA and FQGTGA. CDR3 length: 16 amino acids. CDR3 nucleotides: TGTGCCAGCAGCTTGACAGGGGGCGCTGGGGCCAACGTCCTGACTTTC. Amino acids: CASSLTGGAGANVLTF.

The rearrangement uses TRBV7-2 and TRBJ2-7; the D is unclear. V was cut by 1 base and J by 5 bases, with 18 bases left in between. Germline loops: CDR1 SGHTA, CDR2 FQGNSA. This CDR3 has 16 residues. CDR3 nucleotide sequence: TGTGCCAGCAGCTTAGTTCCTTCACGATTAGCCGACGAGCAGTACTTC. Translated, it gives CASSLVPSRLADEQYF.

The V gene is TRBV6-2 or TRBV6-3, the J gene TRBJ2-5, with D possibly matching TRBD1 (5 bases). CDR1 and CDR2 from the germline V gene are MNHEY and SVGEGT. The CDR3 has 13 amino acids. Between the trimmed V and J ends, which lost 5 bases and 3 bases, there was a span of 10 bases. This CDR3 is CASSDDRKETQYF. The CDR3 nucleotides read TGTGCCAGCAGTGATGACAGAAAAGAGACCCAGTACTTC.

This chain connects TRBV3-1 (or the pseudogene TRBV3-2) to TRBJ2-1, with D unclear. The ends were cut back, 3 bases at V and 8 bases at J, with 11 bases in the middle. CDR1 is LGHDT and CDR2 is YNNKEL in the germline V gene (reference sequence). This CDR3 region has 13 residues. The CDR3 coding sequence is TGTGCCAGCAGCCAGGACCTCCTCCATGAGCAGTTCTTC. This codes for CASSQDLLHEQFF.

The chain links TRBV9 to TRBJ2-3; D remains unclear. Trimming took off 4 bases at V and 0 bases at J, with 9 bases between the two ends. Germline lookup yields CDR1 SGDLS and CDR2 YYNGEE. The CDR3 has 14 residues. CDR3 loop: CASSPRVSTDTQYF. The CDR3 DNA follows: TGTGCCAGCAGCCCCAGAGTAAGCACAGATACGCAGTATTTT.

The chain joins TRBV19 to TRBJ2-5, with a tentative D call TRBD1 (6 bases). Trimming left V 10 bases short and J 2 bases short, with 14 bases between. The CDR3 runs 13 residues. The V gene's germline CDR1 is LNHDA and CDR2 SQIVND (reference sequence). CDR3 sequence (DNA): TGTGCCACCGCACCAGGGGCTCAAGAGACCCAGTACTTC. Protein: CATAPGAQETQYF.

The chain couples TRBV2 to TRBJ1-1; D remains ambiguous. Deletions cut 3 bases from V and 2 bases from J, with 7 bases between. There are 13 residues in the CDR3. Germline assignment: CDR1 SNHLY and CDR2 FYNNEI. This CDR3 is CASSDLPNTEAFF. For the CDR3, the DNA is TGTGCCAGCAGTGACCTCCCCAACACTGAAGCTTTCTTT.

The V gene is TRBV28, the J gene TRBJ2-1, with D perhaps given as TRBD1 or TRBD2 (7 bases each). The V gene lost 0 bases and the J gene lost 3 bases, with 15 bases spanning the gap. CDR1 and CDR2 from the germline V gene are MDHEN and SYDVKM. The CDR3 contains 17 residues. The CDR3 spells CASSLWTGREFYNEQFF. CDR3 bases: TGTGCCAGCAGTTTATGGACAGGGCGGGAGTTCTACAATGAGCAGTTCTTC. Full variable domain (remainder filled in from reference TRBV28 and TRBJ2-1): DVKVTQSSRYLVKRTGEKVFLECVQDMDHENMFWYRQDPGLGLRLIYFSYDVKMKEKGDIPEGYSVSREKKERFSLILESASTNQTSMYLCASSLWTGREFYNEQFFGPGTRLTVL.

The chain is built from TRBV5-4 and TRBJ2-2; 8 nucleotides align to TRBD1. The CDR3 contains 16 residues. The J segment lost 5 bases and the V segment lost 5 bases, leaving 11 bases of the junction unmatched. Germline CDR1 is SGHNT and CDR2 is YYREEE (reference sequence). CDR3 residues: CASRPGQGRFTGELFF. The CDR3, as DNA: TGTGCCAGCAGACCCGGACAGGGTAGATTTACCGGGGAGCTGTTTTTT.